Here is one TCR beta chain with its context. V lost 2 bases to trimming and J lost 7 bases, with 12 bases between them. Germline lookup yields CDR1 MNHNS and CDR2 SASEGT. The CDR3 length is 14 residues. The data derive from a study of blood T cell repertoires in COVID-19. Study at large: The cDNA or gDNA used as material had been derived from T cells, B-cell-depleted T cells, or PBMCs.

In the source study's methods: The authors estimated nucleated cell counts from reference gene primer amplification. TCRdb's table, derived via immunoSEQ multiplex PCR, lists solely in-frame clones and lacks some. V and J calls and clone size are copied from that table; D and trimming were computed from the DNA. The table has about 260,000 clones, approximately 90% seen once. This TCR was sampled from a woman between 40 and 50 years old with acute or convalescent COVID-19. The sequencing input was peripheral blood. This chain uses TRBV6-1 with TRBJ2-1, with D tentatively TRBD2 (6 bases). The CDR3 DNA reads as TGTGCCAGCAGTGAAAACGGGGGATGGAATGAGCAGTTCTTC. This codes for CASSENGGWNEQFF.